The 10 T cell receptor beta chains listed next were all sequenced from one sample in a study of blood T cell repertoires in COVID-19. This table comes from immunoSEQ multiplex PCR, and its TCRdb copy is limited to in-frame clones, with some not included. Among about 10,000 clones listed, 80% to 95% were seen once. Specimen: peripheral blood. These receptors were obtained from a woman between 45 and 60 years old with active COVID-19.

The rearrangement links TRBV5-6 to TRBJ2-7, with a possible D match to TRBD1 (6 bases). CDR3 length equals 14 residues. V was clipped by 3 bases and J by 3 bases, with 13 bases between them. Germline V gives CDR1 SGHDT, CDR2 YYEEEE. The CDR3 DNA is TGTGCCAGCAGCTACCGGGACATACACTACGAGCAGTACTTC. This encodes CASSYRDIHYEQYF. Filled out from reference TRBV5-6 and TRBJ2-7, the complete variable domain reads DAGVTQSPTHLIKTRGQQVTLRCSPKSGHDTVSWYQQALGQGPQFIFQYYEEEERQRGNFPDRFSGHQFPNYSSELNVNALLLGDSALYLCASSYRDIHYEQYFGPGTRLTVT.

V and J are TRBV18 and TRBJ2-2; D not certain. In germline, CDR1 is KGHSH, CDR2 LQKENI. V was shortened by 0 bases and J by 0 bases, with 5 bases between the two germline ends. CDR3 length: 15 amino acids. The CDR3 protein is CASSPPASNTGELFF. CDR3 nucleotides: TGTGCCAGCTCACCACCGGCCTCGAACACCGGGGAGCTGTTTTTT.

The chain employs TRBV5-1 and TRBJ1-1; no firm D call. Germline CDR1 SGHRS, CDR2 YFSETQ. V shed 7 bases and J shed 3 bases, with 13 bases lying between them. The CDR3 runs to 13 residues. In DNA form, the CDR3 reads TGCGCCAGCGGCGCGACATCGTACACTGAAGCTTTCTTT. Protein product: CASGATSYTEAFF.

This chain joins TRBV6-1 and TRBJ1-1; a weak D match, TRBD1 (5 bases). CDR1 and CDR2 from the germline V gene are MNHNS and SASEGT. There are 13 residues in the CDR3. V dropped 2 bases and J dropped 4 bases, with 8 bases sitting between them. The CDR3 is CASSEQGGTEAFF. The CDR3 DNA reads TGTGCCAGCAGTGAACAGGGCGGCACTGAAGCTTTCTTT.

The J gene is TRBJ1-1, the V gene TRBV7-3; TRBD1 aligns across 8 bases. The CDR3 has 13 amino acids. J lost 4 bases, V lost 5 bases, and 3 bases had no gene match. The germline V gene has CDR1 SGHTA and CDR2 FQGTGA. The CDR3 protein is CASSIGTGTEAFF. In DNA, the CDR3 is TGTGCCAGCAGCATCGGGACAGGCACTGAAGCTTTCTTT.

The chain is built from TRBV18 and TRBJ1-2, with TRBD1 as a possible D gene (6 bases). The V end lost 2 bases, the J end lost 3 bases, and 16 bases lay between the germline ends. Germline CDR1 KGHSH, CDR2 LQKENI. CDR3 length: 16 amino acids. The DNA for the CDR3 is TGTGCCAGCTCACCAATGGTTGGGGGCGCAGACTATGGCTACACCTTC. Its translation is CASSPMVGGADYGYTF.

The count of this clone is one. The CDR3 coding sequence is TGTGCCAGCAGCTTGGACGGGACTAGCACAGATACGCAGTATTTT. Translation: CASSLDGTSTDTQYF. V and J are TRBV7-2 and TRBJ2-3; maybe TRBD2 (6 bases). The CDR3 covers 15 residues. The ends were cut back, 3 bases at V and 0 bases at J, with 10 bases in the middle. Germline V gene data show CDR1 as SGHTA and CDR2 as FQGNSA.

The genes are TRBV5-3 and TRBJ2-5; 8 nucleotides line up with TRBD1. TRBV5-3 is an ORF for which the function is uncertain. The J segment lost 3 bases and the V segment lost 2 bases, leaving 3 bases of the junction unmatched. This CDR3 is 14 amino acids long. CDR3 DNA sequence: TGTGCCAGAAGCTTCCAGGGGGCCAAAGAGACCCAGTACTTC. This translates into CARSFQGAKETQYF.

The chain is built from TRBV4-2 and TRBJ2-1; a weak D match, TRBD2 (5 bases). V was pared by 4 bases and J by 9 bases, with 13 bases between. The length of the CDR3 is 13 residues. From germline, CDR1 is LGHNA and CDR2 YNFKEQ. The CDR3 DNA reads TGTGCCAGCAGCCCCGGAGGCCGAAGTGAGCAGTTCTTC. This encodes CASSPGGRSEQFF.

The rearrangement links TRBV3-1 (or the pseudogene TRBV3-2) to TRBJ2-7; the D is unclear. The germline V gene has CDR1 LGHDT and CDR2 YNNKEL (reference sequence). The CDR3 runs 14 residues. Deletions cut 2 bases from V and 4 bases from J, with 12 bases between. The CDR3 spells CASSQSRFSYEQYF. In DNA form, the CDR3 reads TGTGCCAGCAGCCAATCCAGGTTTTCTTACGAGCAGTACTTC.